Only a few counts were recorded for the clone carrying this T cell receptor (beta chain). Method: immunoSEQ multiplex PCR; TCRdb's copy keeps in-frame clones and lacks some. This table holds some 200,000 clones, approximately 60% found once. Per the germline V gene, CDR1 is SGHNT and CDR2 is YYREEE (reference sequence). Trimming took 5 bases from V and 2 from J, leaving 19 bases between them. There are 16 residues in the CDR3. The data were taken from a study of shared clonotypes between healthy human individuals. The rearrangement links TRBV5-4 to TRBJ1-2; D gene ambiguous. This clonotype was obtained from a man between 25 and 39 years old in good health. Sample: memory CD4+ T cells sorted from blood. This sample's subset: CD45RA-negative fraction. The CDR3, as DNA: TGTGCCAGCAGGCCTTCTCCCTTCGCCAGAAACTATGGCTACACCTTC. As protein: CASRPSPFARNYGYTF.